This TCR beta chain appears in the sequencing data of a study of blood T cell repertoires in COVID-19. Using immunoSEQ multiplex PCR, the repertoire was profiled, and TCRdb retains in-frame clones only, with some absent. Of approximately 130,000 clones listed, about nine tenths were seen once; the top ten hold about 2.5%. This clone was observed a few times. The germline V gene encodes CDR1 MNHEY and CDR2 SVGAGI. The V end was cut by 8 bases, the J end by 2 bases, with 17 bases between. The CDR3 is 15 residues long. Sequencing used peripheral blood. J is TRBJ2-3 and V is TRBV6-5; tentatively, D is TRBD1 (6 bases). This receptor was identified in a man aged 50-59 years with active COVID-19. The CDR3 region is CASGWTVAPTDTQYF. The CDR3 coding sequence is TGTGCCAGCGGTTGGACAGTCGCACCCACAGATACGCAGTATTTT.